The sequence of this T cell receptor (beta chain) was determined in a study of cytomegalovirus exposure and HLA in healthy donors (dated by TCRdb to the late 2010s). The study in broad terms: In an earlier analysis of about 560 of the donors, approximately 260 Gb of sequence data and 100 million or so unique TCR beta sequences from about 179 million T cells were reported. An early release that covered roughly 600 HLA-typed donors contained approximately 300 gigabases of sequencing data and roughly 84 million unique TCR sequences. Among the 398 genotyped donors, about 85% belonged to the genetic ancestry cluster associated with self-reported Caucasian donors. The study aimed to test whether cataloging public T cell receptors could reveal signatures of past pathogen exposure. The T cell repertoires of some 670 subjects were profiled by immunosequencing and related to cytomegalovirus serostatus. Along with the roughly 610-subject first cohort, a separate validation cohort of around 110 different subjects was used. To predict cytomegalovirus infection status, the study brought together high-throughput TCR immunosequencing, statistical association of individual TCRs with disease status, and machine learning. A later analysis re-examined previously published TCR beta repertoires from just over 650 donors and added high-resolution HLA genotyping to investigate patterns of TCR occurrence. Rather than using new phenotypic data, the later analysis identified candidate immune exposures from TCR beta sequences and from how often those sequences occurred across donors. In an earlier analysis of around 540 of the donors, high-throughput TCR beta sequencing was used to judge whether each TCR beta V gene segment behaved as functional or pseudogenic. Donor age, sex, ethnicity and CMV serostatus were collected together with the repertoire data. A later genetic analysis used genome-wide SNP genotypes for about 60% of the roughly 700 donors, treating that subset as a discovery cohort. Every repertoire in the discovery cohort had been generated on one and the same sequencing platform. Both class I and class II loci were covered by HLA typing, at four-digit resolution. The number of typed donors differed by locus: roughly 629-640 for A, B, C, DRB1 and DQB1; 522 for DQA1; over 600 for DPA1; and 450 to 480 for DPB1. Several DR-DQ haplotypes were handled as single units for association and clustering because linkage in the cohort was strong. Across roughly 420 genotyped donors of the cohort, an average of approximately 220,000 unique TCR beta nucleotide sequences per donor were sequenced, and around 19% of those sequences were non-productive. The investigation overall reported the following: For the cohort, immune exposure information was limited to CMV serostatus. Most CMV-associated TCR beta chains appeared to be HLA-restricted in a later analysis, and the HLA associations seemed to be driven largely by CMV exposure. A further reported finding was that TCR beta sequences accurately predicted the HLA-A and HLA-B alleles for most subjects in the first cohort. This cohort had only TCR beta chains sequenced, and the lack of alpha or paired-chain data limited which features could be detected. In a later genetic analysis, fewer N-insertions in productive TCRs were reported among donors in an Asian-associated ancestry cluster than the approximately 630-donor mean. According to a later analysis, parvovirus B19, influenza, CMV and Epstein-Barr virus appeared linked to several top co-occurrence clusters. The earlier analysis of fewer than 750 of the donors excluded some 15 rarely observed V segments, including chromosome 9 orphons, because counts were too low. Most TCR sequences were observed very rarely across donors, whereas some public TCRs were present in many individuals. Because some donors lacked HLA typing at each locus, the association tests relied only on the typed subset. According to the authors, the approach could potentially be generalized to other disease states and immunological phenotypes. Presence/absence analyses assumed roughly uniform sequencing depth across donors, an assumption that may not hold. Specific HLA alleles were associated with 15,000 to 20,000 TCR beta sequences at a false discovery rate of 0.05 in a later analysis. A cluster of highly shared sequence variants was judged likely to be a technical artifact of the sequencing pipeline. According to a later analysis, TCR association rates differed among HLA loci, with DRB1 alleles showing the most associated TCRs and HLA-C alleles showing the fewest. In a later analysis, HLA-associated TCR beta chains were found to be more clonally expanded and to have lower generation probabilities than equally common non-associated chains. Linkage disequilibrium might explain the correlated functional status among segregating V segments, but an unknown experimental factor could not be excluded. The classifier was reported to diagnose cytomegalovirus status with high specificity and sensitivity in both the original cohort and the validation cohort. In vitro tests confirmed that a few of the cytomegalovirus-associated TCR beta chains recognize cytomegalovirus antigens. V-gene and J-gene trimming of TCR beta chains was associated with a missense DCLRE1C variant in a later genetic analysis, and the association was replicated in an independent cohort. A total of 150 or so TCR beta chains were listed by the study as associated with cytomegalovirus. Strong co-occurrence of HLA alleles, especially DR and DQ, made assigning TCR associations to individual alleles difficult. An earlier analysis of approximately 540 of the donors showed that most TCR beta V segments appeared in productive rearrangements either about 87% or about 30% of the time, which broadly matched IMGT annotations.

The cohort consisted of 650 to 850 healthy bone marrow donors. At the time of sampling, every cohort member was nominally healthy, though immune exposures that went unrecorded were likely present. The donor tested CMV seronegative, placing the donor among the 352 seronegative members of the cohort. Each donor provided a peripheral blood sample, and peripheral blood mononuclear cells were used for TCR beta sequencing. The Qiagen DNeasy Blood Extraction Kit was used to extract genomic DNA from the blood cell samples. Library preparation was by the immunoSEQ multiplex PCR assay. For the multiplex PCR, a mixture combining 60 forward primers for TCR Vbeta segments and 13 reverse primers for TCR Jbeta segments was used. A multiplex PCR assay on genomic DNA amplified the CDR3 region of rearranged TCR beta genes. The amplified TCR beta libraries were sequenced on the Illumina HiSeq System as 87-base-pair reads. Processing in the source paper ran as follows. A later analysis counted tens of millions of unique TCR beta chains across the 690 or so repertoires, and roughly 11 million of these chains were shared by at least two donors. To remove PCR and sequencing errors, raw reads were error-corrected and collapsed into unique sequences using a nearest-neighbor algorithm that merged closely related sequences. To assign V, D and J gene segments, CDR3 sequences were aligned to IMGT reference sequences. Each retained sequence needed at least a six-nucleotide match to both a V gene segment and a J gene segment. A rearrangement was called productive if the CDR3 had no stop codons and remained in frame with V and J, and every other rearrangement was called non-productive. Following IMGT convention, CDR3 was defined as the stretch from the second conserved V-encoded cysteine up to the conserved J-encoded phenylalanine. Sequences without an unambiguous match to a single V gene segment were excluded from the earlier analysis of about 640 of the donors. An earlier analysis of about 600 of the donors called V segments functional above 56.7% productive rearrangements and segregating when the between-donor standard deviation exceeded 5%. A statistical classification framework was built to diagnose cytomegalovirus status from the catalog of TCR beta chain sequences. V and J gene assignment, in a later analysis, came from comparing TCR nucleotide sequences with IMGT/GENE-DB human TR gene sequences. The TCRdist pipeline was used in a later analysis to assign CDR3 sequences and most-parsimonious VDJ recombination scenarios. In a later analysis, each TCR beta chain was defined by its CDR3 amino acid sequence together with its V-gene family, and reads without a unique V-gene family were excluded. To address suspected cross-contamination and a sequencing artifact, a later analysis removed a few hundred highly shared, low-generation-probability nucleotide sequences. In a later analysis, a clonal expansion index was calculated for each public chain from normalized within-repertoire ranks of inferred template counts. In a later analysis, generation probabilities were computed with a VDJ recombination model fitted to out-of-frame rearrangements, and the resulting probabilities were checked against IGoR. In a later analysis, hypergeometric tests were used to score TCR-TCR, TCR-HLA and TCR-CMV co-occurrence, with a repertoire-size bias correction applied to TCR pairs. To estimate false discovery rates, a later analysis permuted the HLA or CMV assignments 20 times. A later analysis grouped co-occurring TCRs with DBSCAN, adding TCRdist sequence similarity when clustering within HLA-allele-positive subsets. Repertoires with fewer than 30,000 or more than 120,000 public chains were left out of co-occurrence clustering, as were about five repertoires with anomalous nucleotide sharing. Held by TCRdb, this immuneACCESS table contains in-frame sequences only and omits some clones. Under half of the omission traces to an unresolved V gene where checked; the cause of the rest is unknown. V and J calls and clone size are given by that table; D and trimming were obtained from the DNA. A total of around 140,000 clones appear in this sample, 60% to 80% of them only once. The ten largest clones capture nearly 4% of the sample.

A note on this clone: Its antigen is not yet known. Within one base of it there is no much larger clone, and no base qualities were kept.

The source material was PBMCs. This TCR was sampled from a male donor in good health and CMV-seronegative.

The CDR3 has the sequence CASSGAPGLAGQETQYF. The nucleotide sequence reads as follows: TGTGCCAGCAGTGGAGCTCCGGGACTAGCGGGTCAAGAGACCCAGTACTTC. In this chain, TRBV25-1 is recombined with TRBJ2-5, with 12 junctional bases fitting TRBD2. Compared with germline, V lacks 4 bases and J lacks 2 bases; bases without a gene match: 8. The germline V gene yields MGHDK for CDR1 and SYGVNS for CDR2. The CDR3 covers 17 residues, taking in both the cysteine and the phenylalanine. Only the CDR3 portion is preserved as DNA: 51 bases, with reading frame beginning at the first base.